This T cell receptor beta chain was documented in a study of blood T cell repertoires in COVID-19 (dated by TCRdb to 2018 to 2021). Describing the broader study: The collaborator samples originated in the United States, Italy and Spain and spanned the acute and convalescent phases of COVID-19. The prospective study material was composed of cDNA or gDNA derived from T cells, B-cell-depleted T cells, or PBMCs. Subjects who had been exposed to COVID-19, were actively infected with it, or had recovered from it provided the deeply sampled blood TCRbeta repertoires that made up the dataset. The repertoires were released in a freely available public database intended as a resource for research on the immune response to SARS-CoV-2. The samples were drawn from the first 160 participants of the ongoing ImmuneRACE study and from 950 to 1,500 subjects provided by 6 global collaborators. Nearly every sample came with metadata listing a de-identified subject ID, COVID-19 status, age in years and sex. HLA class I and class II types, where available, came from metadata supplied by the sample provider rather than from assay-based typing.

Regarding this clone: No antigen is known for it. Qualities for individual bases were not recorded, and no much larger clone is one base off.

V and J lose 2 bases and 10 bases, and a span of 8 bases separates them. CDR1 and CDR2, per the germline V gene (reference sequence), are LNHDA and SQIVND. Including the terminal cysteine and phenylalanine, the CDR3 comprises 11 residues. Just CDR3 DNA is preserved here, 33 bases in frame from base 1. TCRbeta CDR3 regions were amplified from genomic DNA by means of the immunoSEQ Assay, a bias-controlled multiplex PCR. Per the original workflow: The number of nucleated cells in each sample was estimated by amplification of reference gene primers within the assay. To quantify the absolute abundance of each unique TCRbeta CDR3 rearrangement, sequence reads were collapsed and filtered. For each sample, productive Simpson clonality was calculated by taking the square root of Simpson's diversity index across productive rearrangements. The source is immuneACCESS, and TCRdb retained only in-frame sequences with V and J called. Part of the clones is not carried over; for the studies checked, unresolved V genes explain less than half of this, and the remainder is unexplained. For V, J and clone size, that table is used; D and trimming come from the DNA. This sample gives about 340,000 clones in total; almost 90% of them show up just once. About 7.3% of the sample comes from the top ten.

Points the paper makes about the study in general: Clinical and demographic metadata were provided uncurated, with the amount varying by source and participant.

In Seattle, one collaborating source enrolled patients while the infection was active and tracked those patients longitudinally over the course of disease. The collaborating institutions used their own protocols to collect whole blood in K2EDTA tubes. For TCRbeta analysis, collaborators shipped samples as frozen whole blood, isolated PBMCs, or DNA extracted from either of those sample types. The receptor was isolated from a woman between 65 and 79 years old with COVID-19, enrolled during active disease. Sequenced material: peripheral blood. This receptor chain uses TRBV19 and TRBJ1-2; confidence is insufficient to name the D gene. The CDR3 is CASSILGDYTF. In nucleotides, the sequence is TGTGCCAGTAGTATATTGGGAGACTACACCTTC.